A selection of T cell receptor beta chains follows, all from one sample in a study of shared clonotypes between healthy human individuals. Measured with immunoSEQ multiplex PCR; TCRdb has only the in-frame clones, and not every one. The data show 1.5 million to 2.5 million clones, less than 95% seen once. Sequenced sample: naive CD8+ T cells sorted from blood. Receptors were obtained from a man between 18 and 29 years old in good health. Both conserved end residues are part of each CDR3. D genes are given only for firm matches. Clone size is not always given. Where it is, it says once, few, many or a class for expanded clones.

TRBJ1-1	-	TRBV19	-	TGTGCCAGTAATGAATGGGCAAACACTGAAGCTTTCTTT	CASNEWANTEAFF
TRBJ2-5	-	TRBV4-3	-	TGCGCCAGCAGCCAAGATCGGCTAGCGTGGCAAGAGACCCAGTACTTC	CASSQDRLAWQETQYF
TRBJ1-1	-	TRBV6-5	-	TGTGCCAGCAGTTACTCGAGTTCAGGGCAGAACACTGAAGCTTTCTTT	CASSYSSSGQNTEAFF
TRBJ1-4	-	TRBV4-3	-	TGCGCCAGCAGCCAAGGGGTGGGTGAAAAACTGTTTTTT	CASSQGVGEKLFF
TRBJ2-7	-	TRBV27	TRBD1	TGTGCCAGCAGTTCCGGACAGGGAACCTCCTACGAGCAGTACTTC	CASSSGQGTSYEQYF
TRBJ1-2	-	TRBV9	TRBD1	TGTGCCAGCAGCCCCCGGACAGGGGGAGGGCCATATGGCTACACCTTC	CASSPRTGGGPYGYTF
TRBJ2-4	once	TRBV7-3	-	TGTGCCAGCAGCATAGGCAGGGGAGCGGGGAAAAACATTCAGTACTTC	CASSIGRGAGKNIQYF
TRBJ1-1	-	TRBV29-1	-	TGCAGCGTTGAAGGGGTATGGAACACTGAAGCTTTCTTT	CSVEGVWNTEAFF
TRBJ1-1	-	TRBV5-6	TRBD1	TGTGCCAGCAGCGGTACTGGACAGGGTAACACTGAAGCTTTCTTT	CASSGTGQGNTEAFF
TRBJ2-1	-	TRBV28	-	TGTGCCAGTGGTTCGGGGGTTACCTACAATGAGCAGTTCTTC	CASGSGVTYNEQFF
TRBJ2-7	-	TRBV5-6	-	TGTGCCAGCAGCCAAGCGACATCGGCTATGGAGCAGTACTTC	CASSQATSAMEQYF
TRBJ1-1	-	TRBV28	-	TGTGCCAGCAGTTTTTCAGGGGTGTGGAACACTGAAGCTTTCTTT	CASSFSGVWNTEAFF
TRBJ2-7	-	TRBV30	TRBD2	TGTGCCTGTCGGATTGGACTAGCGGTGCTATCCTACGAGCAGTACTTC	CACRIGLAVLSYEQYF
TRBJ2-7	-	TRBV5-1	TRBD1	TGCGCCAGCAGCTGGACCGGACAGGCCTACGAGCAGTACTTC	CASSWTGQAYEQYF
TRBJ2-2	-	TRBV7-7	TRBD2	TGTGCTAGCAGCTTCGGACTAGCGGGGGGCACCGGGGAGCTGTTTTTT	CASSFGLAGGTGELFF